These T cell receptor beta chains were read from a single sample in a study of T-cell reconstitution after alpha-beta-depleted transplantation in children. MiXCR was run by TCRdb on the PCR reads, yielding one entry per CDR3 protein. The sample shows over 400,000 distinct CDR3 sequences, roughly 44% of them seen only once. The sample in question was PBMCs, obtained before TCRalphabeta/CD19-depleted stem cell transplant. The receptors here all came from a girl aged 2-10 years with aplastic anemia, due to receive a stem cell transplant. CDR3s include the opening cysteine and the closing phenylalanine or tryptophan. A D gene is named only where the DNA matches it firmly. Some rows have no size entry. The others give once, few or many, or a class for an expanded clone.

abundance	v_gene	j_gene	d_gene	CDR3aa	CDR3nt
many	TRBV5-1	TRBJ1-5	NA	CASSLGPGQPQHF	TGCGCCAGCAGCTTGGGACCGGGTCAGCCCCAGCATTTT
few	TRBV7-9	TRBJ2-2	TRBD2	CASSYSGTSATGELFF	TGTGCCAGCAGCTACTCCGGGACTAGCGCCACCGGGGAGCTGTTTTTT
NA	TRBV7-3	TRBJ2-1	TRBD1	CASSSGTGPNEQFF	TGTGCCAGCAGCTCCGGGACAGGGCCCAATGAGCAGTTCTTC
NA	TRBV20-1	TRBJ2-7	TRBD2	CSARGPGLPLYEQYF	TGCAGTGCTAGAGGGCCGGGACTACCTCTTTACGAGCAGTACTTC
many	TRBV6-4	TRBJ1-6	NA	CASSDTGTYNSPLHF	TGTGCCAGCAGTGACACCGGGACGTATAATTCACCCCTCCACTTT
NA	TRBV10-3	TRBJ2-3	TRBD2	CAISAALAGLFADTQYF	TGTGCCATCAGTGCAGCGTTAGCGGGTCTTTTTGCAGATACGCAGTATTTT
many	TRBV12-3/TRBV12-4	TRBJ2-1	TRBD1	CASSWNRGYPFF	TGTGCCAGCAGCTGGAACAGGGGATACCCGTTCTTC
NA	TRBV19	TRBJ1-1	TRBD1	CASSAGTAPLGPEAFF	TGTGCCAGTAGCGCCGGGACAGCTCCACTTGGACCTGAAGCTTTCTTT
many	TRBV6-2/TRBV6-3	TRBJ1-2	NA	CATRGVGEDYGYTF	TGTGCCACCCGCGGGGTAGGAGAGGACTATGGCTACACCTTC
many	TRBV12-3/TRBV12-4	TRBJ1-5	NA	CASSLAGEGNQPQHF	TGTGCCAGCAGTTTAGCAGGGGAGGGAAATCAGCCCCAGCATTTT
NA	TRBV28	TRBJ2-7	NA	CASSPPRDYEQYF	TGTGCCAGCAGTCCCCCAAGAGACTACGAGCAGTACTTC
NA	TRBV25-1	TRBJ2-7	TRBD1	CASSEFGTGGSYEQYF	TGTGCCAGCAGTGAATTTGGGACAGGGGGTTCCTACGAGCAGTACTTC
many	TRBV5-1	TRBJ1-2	TRBD1	CASSLEQGVASWTF	TGCGCCAGCAGCTTGGAACAGGGGGTTGCCTCGTGGACCTTC
NA	TRBV5-1	TRBJ2-1	TRBD1	CASSTGGNEQFF	TGCGCCAGCAGTACAGGGGGGAATGAGCAGTTCTTC
NA	TRBV7-9	TRBJ2-4	TRBD1	CASSLNPRQGAKNIQYF	TGTGCCAGCAGCTTAAATCCCAGACAGGGAGCCAAAAACATTCAGTACTTC
once	TRBV4-2	TRBJ2-3	TRBD1	CASSQDRGRQNTQYF	TGTGCCAGCAGCCAAGATAGGGGGCGGCAAAATACGCAGTATTTT
once	TRBV7-2	TRBJ2-5	NA	CASSLGMAGPLQETQYF	TGTGCCAGCAGCTTAGGGATGGCGGGGCCGCTCCAAGAGACCCAGTACTTC
NA	TRBV5-5	TRBJ1-3	NA	CASSRQRNSGNTIYF	TGTGCCAGCAGCCGACAGCGGAACAGTGGAAACACCATATATTTT
NA	TRBV6-5	TRBJ2-1	NA	CASSYGPYANEQFF	TGTGCCAGCAGTTACGGACCCTATGCCAATGAGCAGTTCTTC
NA	TRBV7-8	TRBJ2-2	NA	CASSLAGASWRELFF	TGTGCCAGCAGTCTTGCGGGGGCGAGTTGGAGGGAGCTGTTTTTT
NA	TRBV5-6	TRBJ2-7	NA	CASSLDGRERYEQYF	TGTGCCAGCAGCTTGGATGGCAGGGAGAGATACGAGCAGTACTTC
few	TRBV5-6	TRBJ2-2	NA	CASSGASTGELFF	TGTGCCAGCTCTGGGGCGTCCACCGGGGAGCTGTTTTTT
few	TRBV6-4	TRBJ2-4	TRBD1	CASSVARQGSAENIQYF	TGTGCCAGCAGTGTGGCCCGACAGGGTTCGGCTGAAAACATTCAGTACTTC
NA	TRBV12-3/TRBV12-4	TRBJ1-4	NA	CASSTTGNRLNEKLFF	TGTGCCAGCAGCACCACAGGGAATCGGCTAAATGAAAAACTGTTTTTT
few	TRBV29-1	TRBJ2-1	NA	CSVEATANEQFF	TGCAGCGTTGAGGCCACAGCGAATGAGCAGTTCTTC
NA	TRBV20-1	TRBJ2-3	TRBD2	CSAAAGVETDTQYF	TGCAGTGCTGCGGCGGGAGTTGAGACAGATACGCAGTATTTT
NA	TRBV4-1	TRBJ2-7	NA	CASSDARGVEQYF	TGCGCCAGCAGCGATGCCCGAGGGGTGGAGCAGTACTTC
NA	TRBV15	TRBJ2-3	NA	CATSRDGVSYQDTQYF	TGTGCCACCAGCAGAGACGGAGTATCCTACCAGGATACGCAGTATTTT
few	TRBV27	TRBJ1-3	NA	CASSSVGPYSGNTIYF	TGTGCCAGCAGTTCGGTGGGTCCGTACTCTGGAAACACCATATATTTT
NA	TRBV11-2	TRBJ2-1	TRBD2	CASSLEYSGSYNEQFF	TGTGCCAGCAGCTTAGAGTACAGCGGGAGTTACAATGAGCAGTTCTTC
NA	TRBV29-1	TRBJ1-2	NA	CSVGEGNGYTF	TGCAGCGTTGGAGAGGGGAATGGCTACACCTTC
NA	TRBV7-9	TRBJ2-1	TRBD1	CASSSLGQGFDEQFF	TGTGCCAGCAGCTCCCTGGGACAGGGCTTCGATGAGCAGTTCTTC
few	TRBV12-3/TRBV12-4	TRBJ1-2	NA	CASSSTREGGYTF	TGTGCCAGCAGTTCAACCCGGGAAGGTGGCTACACCTTC
NA	TRBV29-1	TRBJ2-2	NA	CSVLGAPTGELFF	TGCAGCGTTCTGGGGGCGCCCACCGGGGAGCTGTTTTTT
NA	TRBV11-2	TRBJ2-1	TRBD2	CASSSRPPSGALYNEQFF	TGTGCCAGCAGCTCGCGCCCCCCTAGCGGGGCCTTATACAATGAGCAGTTCTTC
NA	TRBV20-1	TRBJ2-7	TRBD2	CSAVGLVATPRQYF	TGCAGTGCCGTCGGACTAGTCGCTACTCCCCGGCAGTACTTC
NA	TRBV6-5	TRBJ2-1	NA	CASSYSRQGSFDNEQFF	TGTGCCAGCAGTTACTCCCGGCAGGGGAGTTTCGACAATGAGCAGTTCTTC
many	TRBV6-2/TRBV6-3	TRBJ1-2	TRBD1	CASNLGQGFFYGYTF	TGTGCCAGCAATCTTGGACAGGGATTTTTCTATGGCTACACCTTC
many	TRBV9	TRBJ1-2	TRBD1	CASSPTGTDGYTF	TGTGCCAGCAGCCCAACCGGGACAGATGGCTACACCTTC
many	TRBV7-9	TRBJ1-1	TRBD1	CASSPRKTGVEAFF	TGTGCCAGCAGCCCAAGAAAGACAGGGGTTGAAGCTTTCTTT
many	TRBV5-5	TRBJ2-1	NA	CASSPRGGLNNEQFF	TGTGCCAGCAGCCCCAGAGGGGGGCTTAACAATGAGCAGTTCTTC
few	TRBV5-6	TRBJ2-3	NA	CASREEGGTDTQYF	TGTGCCAGCAGGGAGGAGGGAGGAACAGATACGCAGTATTTT
few	TRBV10-3	TRBJ2-1	TRBD2	CAIGLEQNYNEQFF	TGTGCCATAGGACTAGAACAAAATTACAATGAGCAGTTCTTC
NA	TRBV20-1	TRBJ2-3	TRBD2	CNPTSGRTDTQYF	TGCAACCCCACTAGCGGGCGCACAGATACGCAGTATTTT
few	TRBV20-1	TRBJ1-3	TRBD1	CSASDRGRPSGNTIYF	TGCAGTGCTAGCGACAGGGGCCGTCCCTCTGGAAACACCATATATTTT
many	TRBV7-2	TRBJ2-3	TRBD2	CASSFYGGGITDTQYF	TGTGCCAGCAGCTTCTACGGGGGAGGGATCACAGATACGCAGTATTTT
NA	TRBV20-1	TRBJ2-3	NA	CSAPPVGSDTQYF	TGCAGTGCCCCACCGGTGGGGTCAGATACGCAGTATTTT
NA	TRBV5-1	TRBJ2-5	NA	CASSSEAQETQYF	TGCGCCAGCAGCTCGGAAGCCCAAGAGACCCAGTACTTC
many	TRBV14	TRBJ2-1	TRBD1	CASSQVGRDSPFGASPNEQFF	TGTGCCAGCAGCCAAGTCGGCCGGGACAGCCCTTTCGGGGCTAGCCCAAATGAGCAGTTCTTC